A single T cell receptor beta chain is shown here with its context. Its antigen is still unknown. This may be a read error: a much more frequent sequence differs by one nucleotide. The source of the sample is a study of T cell repertoires in cytomegalovirus infection. Each CDR3 protein gets one entry after TCRdb re-called the reads with MiXCR. This sample has about 500,000 distinct CDR3 sequences, with around 30% found just once. The CDR3 runs 15 residues. Germline CDR1 is SGHTA and CDR2 is FQGNSA. V was cut by 1 base and J by 2 bases, with 11 bases left in between. This receptor was taken from a human donor in good health (CMV status not recorded). Some clones in this sample may be carry-over from other donors' samples. This chain uses TRBV7-2 with TRBJ1-2; the D is unclear. The starting material was cultured PBMCs, obtained from culture after CMV antigen stimulation. Here the CDR3 DNA reads TGTGCCAGCAGCTTAGACTGGGAACCGAACTATGGCTACACCTTC. It is translated as CASSLDWEPNYGYTF.